This is a list of T cell receptor beta chains from one sample in a study of cytomegalovirus exposure and HLA in healthy donors. Generated by immunoSEQ multiplex PCR, the TCRdb table keeps only in-frame clones and is missing some. This sample yields 250,000 to 350,000 clones, of which 70% to 90% are seen a single time; 2% to 3% belongs to the top ten. Specimen: PBMCs. The receptors come from a woman aged 18-29 years in good health and CMV-seronegative. Each CDR3 is given with its conserved first and last residue. Fields, in order: clone size, J gene, V gene, D gene, CDR3 protein, CDR3 DNA. A D gene is named only where the DNA matches it firmly. Only part of the rows carry a size: once, few, many, or a class if the clone is expanded.

>.|TRBJ2-1|TRBV4-1|.
CASSQGPSGYNEQFF
TGCGCCAGCAGCCAGGGCCCCTCTGGCTACAATGAGCAGTTCTTC
>.|TRBJ1-2|TRBV2|TRBD1
CASSETGPYGYTF
TGTGCCAGCAGTGAGACAGGGCCCTATGGCTACACCTTC
>.|TRBJ2-5|TRBV11-2|.
CASSPQTRWETQYF
TGTGCCAGCAGTCCTCAAACTAGGTGGGAGACCCAGTACTTC
>.|TRBJ2-1|TRBV29-1|TRBD2
CSSGGALYNEQFF
TGCAGCTCCGGGGGGGCACTCTACAATGAGCAGTTCTTC
>.|TRBJ2-3|TRBV7-3|TRBD1
CASSWTGGTTDTQYF
TGTGCCAGCAGCTGGACAGGGGGGACCACAGATACGCAGTATTTT
>.|TRBJ1-2|TRBV19|.
CASSMADRQISLNVYYGYTF
TGTGCCAGTAGTATGGCGGACAGACAAATTTCGCTTAACGTGTACTATGGCTACACCTTC
>.|TRBJ1-4|TRBV4-2|.
CASSQDPRGKGVGDNEKLFF
TGTGCCAGCAGCCAAGACCCTCGAGGGAAGGGGGTCGGGGATAATGAAAAACTGTTTTTT
>.|TRBJ2-3|TRBV19|.
CASSQVFTDTQYF
TGTGCCAGTAGTCAGGTTTTCACAGATACGCAGTATTTT
>.|TRBJ1-5|TRBV6-5|.
CASRSGKYSNQPQHF
TGTGCCAGCAGATCAGGGAAATATAGCAATCAGCCCCAGCATTTT
>.|TRBJ2-7|TRBV18|.
CASSPTKGLSKDEQYF
TGTGCCAGCTCACCGACGAAGGGGCTATCTAAAGACGAGCAGTACTTC
>few|TRBJ2-7|TRBV27|TRBD1
CASSLSFRTGGTYEQYF
TGTGCCAGCAGTTTAAGCTTCCGGACAGGGGGCACCTACGAGCAGTACTTC
>.|TRBJ2-1|TRBV11-3|.
CASSLGPPGTYNEQFF
TGTGCCAGCAGCTTAGGTCCTCCAGGGACCTACAATGAGCAGTTCTTC
>.|TRBJ1-5|TRBV15|TRBD1
CATSRDVSGGNQPQHF
TGTGCCACCAGCAGAGATGTCTCAGGGGGAAATCAGCCCCAGCATTTT
>.|TRBJ2-5|TRBV5-1|TRBD2
CASSWDRLAHGETQYF
TGCGCCAGCAGCTGGGATCGACTAGCTCACGGGGAGACCCAGTACTTC
>.|TRBJ1-6|TRBV6-5|TRBD1
CASSQGQGDYSPLHF
TGTGCCAGCAGCCAGGGACAGGGGGACTATTCACCCCTCCACTTT
>once|TRBJ1-1|TRBV9|TRBD1
CASGPGQVNTEAFF
TGTGCCAGCGGCCCGGGACAGGTGAACACTGAAGCTTTCTTT
>.|TRBJ2-3|TRBV19|.
CASSSGDTQYF
TGTGCCAGTAGCAGCGGAGATACGCAGTATTTT
>once|TRBJ1-4|TRBV27|TRBD1
CASRRGGNRGRGDEKLFF
TGTGCCAGCAGAAGGGGGGGTAACAGGGGGCGCGGGGATGAAAAACTGTTTTTT
>few|TRBJ1-2|TRBV5-1|TRBD1
CASSQRTGVSLNYGYTF
TGCGCCAGCAGCCAACGGACAGGGGTCTCCCTTAACTATGGCTACACCTTC